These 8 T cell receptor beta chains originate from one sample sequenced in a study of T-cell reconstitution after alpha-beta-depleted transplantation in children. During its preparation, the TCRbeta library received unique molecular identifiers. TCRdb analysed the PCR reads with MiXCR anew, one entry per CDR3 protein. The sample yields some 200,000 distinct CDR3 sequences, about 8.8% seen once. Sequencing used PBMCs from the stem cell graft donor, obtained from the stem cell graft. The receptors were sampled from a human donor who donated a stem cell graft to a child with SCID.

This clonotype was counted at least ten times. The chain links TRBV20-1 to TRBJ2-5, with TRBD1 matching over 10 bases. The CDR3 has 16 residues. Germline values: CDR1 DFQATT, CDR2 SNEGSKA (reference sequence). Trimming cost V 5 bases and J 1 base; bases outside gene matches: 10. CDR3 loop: CSAGFGTGAPQETQYF. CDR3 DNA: TGCAGTGCTGGATTTGGGACAGGGGCACCCCAAGAGACCCAGTACTTC.

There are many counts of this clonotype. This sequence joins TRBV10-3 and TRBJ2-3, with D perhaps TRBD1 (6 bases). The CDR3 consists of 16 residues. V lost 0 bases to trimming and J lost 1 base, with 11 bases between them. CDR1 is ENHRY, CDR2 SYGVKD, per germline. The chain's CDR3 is CAISESGQSGTDTQYF. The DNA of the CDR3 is TGTGCCATCAGTGAGTCAGGACAGTCAGGCACAGATACGCAGTATTTT.

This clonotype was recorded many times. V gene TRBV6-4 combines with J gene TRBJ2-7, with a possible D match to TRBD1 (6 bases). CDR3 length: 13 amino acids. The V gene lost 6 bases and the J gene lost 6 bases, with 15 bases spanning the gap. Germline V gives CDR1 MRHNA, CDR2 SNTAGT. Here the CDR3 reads CASSHRAEGEQYF. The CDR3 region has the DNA TGTGCCAGCAGCCACAGGGCTGAGGGCGAGCAGTACTTC.

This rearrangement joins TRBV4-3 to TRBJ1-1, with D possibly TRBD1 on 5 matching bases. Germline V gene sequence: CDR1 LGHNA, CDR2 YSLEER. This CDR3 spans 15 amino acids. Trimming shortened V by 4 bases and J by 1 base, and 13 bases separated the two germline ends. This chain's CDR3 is CASSLYMGENTEAFF. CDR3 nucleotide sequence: TGCGCCAGCAGCCTCTACATGGGGGAGAACACTGAAGCTTTCTTT.

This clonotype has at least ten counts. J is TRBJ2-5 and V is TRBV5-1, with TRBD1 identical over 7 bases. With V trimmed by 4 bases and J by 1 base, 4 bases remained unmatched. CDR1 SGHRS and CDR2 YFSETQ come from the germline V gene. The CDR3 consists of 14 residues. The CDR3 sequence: CASSRGTVQETQYF. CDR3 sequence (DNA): TGCGCCAGCAGCCGTGGGACAGTCCAAGAGACCCAGTACTTC.

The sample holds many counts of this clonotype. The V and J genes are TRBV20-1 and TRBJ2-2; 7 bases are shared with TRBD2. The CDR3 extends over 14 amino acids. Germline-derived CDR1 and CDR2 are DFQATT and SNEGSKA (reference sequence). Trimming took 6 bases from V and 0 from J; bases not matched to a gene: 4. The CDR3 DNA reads TGCAGTGCGTGGGACTACCCGAACACCGGGGAGCTGTTTTTT. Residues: CSAWDYPNTGELFF.

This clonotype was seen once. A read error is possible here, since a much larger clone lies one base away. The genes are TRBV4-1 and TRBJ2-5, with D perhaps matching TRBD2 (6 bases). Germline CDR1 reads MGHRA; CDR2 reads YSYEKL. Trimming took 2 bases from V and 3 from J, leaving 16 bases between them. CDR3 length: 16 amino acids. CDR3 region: CASSQSGLTGKETQYF. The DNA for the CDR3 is TGCGCCAGCAGCCAATCCGGACTAACGGGGAAAGAGACCCAGTACTTC.

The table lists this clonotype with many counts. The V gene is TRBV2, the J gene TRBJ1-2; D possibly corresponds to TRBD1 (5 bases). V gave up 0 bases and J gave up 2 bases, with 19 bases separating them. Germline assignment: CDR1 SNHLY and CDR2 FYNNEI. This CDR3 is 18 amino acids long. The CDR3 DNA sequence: TGTGCCAGCAGTGAAGCGCGTCTTTGGGGACGGAAGAACTATGGCTACACCTTC. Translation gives CASSEARLWGRKNYGYTF.